This T cell receptor beta chain was sequenced during a study of T cells after yellow fever vaccination. About the study: SMART-Seq v4 Ultra Low Input prepared libraries from low-cell fractions. Study-wide points: Weaker overall, the secondary response nonetheless peaked faster (day 5 versus 15). Clones that expanded after primary vaccination mostly reappeared after the booster (roughly 95% CD4, 80% to 90% CD8). One caveat is that FACS-sorted repertoires could contain abundant clonotypes contaminating from the bulk population.

This clonotype was counted a few times. Its target is not known. With V trimmed by 3 bases and J by 1 base, 5 bases remained unmatched. The CDR3 totals 16 residues. TCRdb recomputed calls from the 5' RACE reads with MiXCR, one row per CDR3 protein. The repertoire holds hundreds of thousands of distinct CDR3 sequences, with around an eighth as singletons. The chain recombines TRBV12-3 or TRBV12-4 with TRBJ2-2; 7 positions match TRBD2. The specimen comprised PBMCs, sampled on the day of the yellow fever booster vaccination. The origin of this receptor is a man aged 25 to 40 who received the YFV17D yellow fever vaccine. CDR3 protein: CASSFQAGRNTGELFF. The CDR3 DNA reads TGTGCCAGCAGTTTCCAAGCGGGGCGGAACACCGGGGAGCTGTTTTTT.